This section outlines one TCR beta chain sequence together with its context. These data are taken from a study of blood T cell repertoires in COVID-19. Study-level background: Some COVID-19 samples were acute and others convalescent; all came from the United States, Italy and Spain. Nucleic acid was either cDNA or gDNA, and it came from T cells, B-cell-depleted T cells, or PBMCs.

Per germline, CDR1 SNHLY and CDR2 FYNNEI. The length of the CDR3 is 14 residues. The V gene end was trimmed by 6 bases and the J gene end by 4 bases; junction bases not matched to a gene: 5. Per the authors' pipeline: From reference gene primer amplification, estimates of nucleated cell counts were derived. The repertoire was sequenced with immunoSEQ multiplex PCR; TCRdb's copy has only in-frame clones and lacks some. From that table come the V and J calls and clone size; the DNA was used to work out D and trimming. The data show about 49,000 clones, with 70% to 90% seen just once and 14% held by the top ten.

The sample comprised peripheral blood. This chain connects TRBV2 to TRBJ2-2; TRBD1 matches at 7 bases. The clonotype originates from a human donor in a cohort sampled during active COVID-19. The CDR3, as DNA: TGTGCCAGCAGGGGGGACAGATTCACCGGGGAGCTGTTTTTT. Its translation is CASRGDRFTGELFF.